Shown below are 12 T cell receptor beta chains from a single sample sequenced in a study of blood T cell repertoires in COVID-19. Profiling relied on immunoSEQ multiplex PCR, and the TCRdb table lists in-frame clones only, not all of them. The data contain 80,000 to 95,000 clones, about 87% of them singletons. Sequences were obtained from peripheral blood. The origin of the receptors is a human donor in a cohort sampled during active COVID-19.

The chain joins TRBV6-5 to TRBJ1-1, with D perhaps TRBD1 (5 bases). Germline CDR1 and CDR2: MNHEY and SVGAGI. Trimming left V 0 bases short and J 7 bases short, with 18 bases between. The CDR3 spans 16 residues. For the CDR3, the DNA is TGTGCCAGCAGTTACTCGATTCCGGGTAGGGGCGATGAAGCTTTCTTT. Translated, it gives CASSYSIPGRGDEAFF.

This sequence joins TRBV5-1 and TRBJ2-2; a weak D match, TRBD1 (5 bases). Germline CDR1 is SGHRS and CDR2 is YFSETQ. CDR3 length: 14 residues. The V gene lost 2 bases and the J gene lost 4 bases, with 9 bases spanning the gap. CDR3 coding DNA: TGCGCCAGCAGCTTACAGGCGAGCACCGGGGAGCTGTTTTTT. It translates to CASSLQASTGELFF.

This clone has just a few counts. This chain joins TRBV5-4 and TRBJ1-5; D is unclear. Germline V gene data show CDR1 as SGHNT and CDR2 as YYREEE (reference sequence). The CDR3 is 13 residues long. V was shortened by 4 bases and J by 4 bases, with 9 bases between the two germline ends. The CDR3 coding sequence is TGTGCCAGCAGCCCTGACACGAATCAGCCCCAGCATTTT. This translates into CASSPDTNQPQHF.

As DNA, the CDR3 is TGTGCCAGCGGAACCAGTCAACAGGGAAGGGGCAATCAGCCCCAGCATTTT. Its protein product is CASGTSQQGRGNQPQHF. This chain connects TRBV28 to TRBJ1-5, with D perhaps matching TRBD1 (6 bases). Per germline, CDR1 MDHEN and CDR2 SYDVKM. This CDR3 comprises 17 residues. Deletions cut 8 bases from V and 2 bases from J, with 22 bases between.

The genes are TRBV5-4 and TRBJ1-1; possible D gene TRBD1, 5 bases. Between the trimmed V and J ends, which lost 7 bases and 6 bases, there was a span of 10 bases. The CDR3 has 11 amino acids. The V gene's germline CDR1 is SGHNT and CDR2 YYREEE (reference sequence). The CDR3 DNA sequence: TGTGCCAGCGGGGGGAGCCCTGAAGCTTTCTTT. This gives the protein CASGGSPEAFF.

This clone was detected once. CDR3 loop: CASSLGQGWNEQFF. The CDR3, as DNA: TGTGCCAGCAGTTTAGGACAGGGATGGAATGAGCAGTTCTTC. This chain joins TRBV6-2 or TRBV6-3 and TRBJ2-1, with TRBD1 identical over 8 bases. J was trimmed by 7 bases and V by 4 bases; bases with no gene match: 6. CDR1 MNHEY and CDR2 SVGEGT come from the germline V gene. CDR3 length: 14 residues.

The gene calls are TRBV10-3 and TRBJ1-6, with a weak D call TRBD1 (5 bases). Germline values: CDR1 ENHRY, CDR2 SYGVKD. This CDR3 contains 17 residues. Trimming removed 1 base at V and 6 bases at J, with 16 bases between. The CDR3 loop reads CAISEWDLGQLNSPLHF. CDR3 in DNA: TGTGCCATCAGTGAGTGGGATTTGGGGCAGCTTAATTCACCCCTCCACTTT.

This sequence joins TRBV20-1 and TRBJ2-7; D is perhaps TRBD2 (7 bases). There are 11 residues in the CDR3. V was trimmed by 2 bases and J by 6 bases, leaving 8 bases between them. Germline V lookup: CDR1 DFQATT, CDR2 SNEGSKA (reference sequence). The CDR3 DNA sequence: TGCAGTGCTAGAAGGGGGGGCGAGCAGTACTTC. Its protein product is CSARRGGEQYF.

The V gene is TRBV25-1, the J gene TRBJ1-1, with D maybe TRBD1 (5 bases). The CDR3 contains 12 residues. Trimming shortened V by 8 bases and J by 3 bases, and 10 bases separated the two germline ends. Germline CDR1 MGHDK, CDR2 SYGVNS. CDR3 sequence: CASRWGDTEAFF. In DNA, the CDR3 is TGTGCCAGCCGCTGGGGGGACACTGAAGCTTTCTTT.

The rearrangement uses TRBV19 and TRBJ1-5; maybe TRBD1 (6 bases). This CDR3 region has 15 residues. Deletions cut 2 bases from V and 3 bases from J, with 11 bases between. Germline values: CDR1 LNHDA, CDR2 SQIVND (reference sequence). The CDR3 DNA sequence: TGTGCCAGTAGTATAACAGGGTGGGCCAATCAGCCCCAGCATTTT. This codes for CASSITGWANQPQHF.

The rearrangement links TRBV7-9 to TRBJ1-4, with D uncertain. There are 16 residues in the CDR3. V lost 3 bases and J 3 bases, leaving 14 bases between the germline ends. CDR1 is SEHNR and CDR2 is FQNEAQ in the germline V gene (reference sequence). As DNA, the CDR3 is TGTGCCAGCAGCTTTTATACACTAGCAGCTAATGAAAAACTGTTTTTT. Its translation is CASSFYTLAANEKLFF.

This rearrangement joins TRBV13 to TRBJ1-4; TRBD1 matches 8 bases. The germline CDR1 and CDR2 sequences are PRHDT and FYEKMQ (reference sequence). This CDR3 region has 17 residues. J was trimmed by 3 bases and V by 5 bases; bases with no gene match: 11. CDR3 protein: CASSAQTGVGANEKLFF. The CDR3 bases are TGTGCCAGCAGCGCCCAGACAGGGGTGGGGGCTAATGAAAAACTGTTTTTT.